These T cell receptor beta chains were read from a single sample in a study of shared clonotypes between healthy human individuals. Produced via immunoSEQ multiplex PCR; TCRdb's table is partial and in-frame only. Of 300,000 to 400,000 clones detected, roughly 70% appear once; the ten largest clones hold 10%. Sequencing was performed on memory CD4+ T cells sorted from blood. Receptors were obtained from a man in his thirties or forties in good health. Both conserved end residues are part of each CDR3. D genes are given only for firm matches. A clone size is listed for some rows: how often the clone was seen (once, few, many), or a class if it is expanded.

j_call clone_size v_call d_call cdr3_nt cdr3_aa
TRBJ1-1 NA TRBV4-1 NA TGCGCCAGCAGCCAAGCACAAATGAACACTGAAGCTTTCTTT CASSQAQMNTEAFF
TRBJ1-6 NA TRBV5-1 NA TGCGCCAGCAGCTTGGATGGGGTGAAACGTTCACCCCTCCACTTT CASSLDGVKRSPLHF
TRBJ2-5 NA TRBV11-2 TRBD2 TGTGCCAGCAGCTTAACGACAGTAGCGGGACACGAGACCCAGTACTTC CASSLTTVAGHETQYF
TRBJ1-2 NA TRBV19 NA TGTGCCAGTAGTATTGACAGAGATCGGCATGGCTACACCTTC CASSIDRDRHGYTF
TRBJ2-1 NA TRBV2 NA TGTGCCAGCAGTGAAGACTGGTACAATGAGCAGTTCTTC CASSEDWYNEQFF
TRBJ1-2 NA TRBV30 NA TGTGCCTGGACTCCGGGGCATGGCTACACCTTC CAWTPGHGYTF
TRBJ2-1 NA TRBV27 TRBD2 TGTGCCAGCAGTCCCACCCTTTTTGGATCTAGCGGGAGGCGAGGGGGTTACAATGAGCAGTTCTTC CASSPTLFGSSGRRGGYNEQFF
TRBJ1-5 few TRBV2 TRBD1 TGTGCCAGCAGTGTGGACAGGATCAATCAGCCCCAGCATTTT CASSVDRINQPQHF
TRBJ2-2 few TRBV7-6 TRBD1 TGTGCCAGCAGCGCGACAGGGTACACCGGGGAGCTGTTTTTT CASSATGYTGELFF
TRBJ1-5 NA TRBV19 TRBD1 TGTGCCAGTAGTTCCCGACAGGGGACGGTTAGCAATCAGCCCCAGCATTTT CASSSRQGTVSNQPQHF
TRBJ1-3 NA TRBV10-3 TRBD1 TGTGCCATCAGAACAACAGGGGTTGCAAGAAACACCATATATTTT CAIRTTGVARNTIYF
TRBJ2-1 few TRBV5-1 TRBD1 TGCGCCAGCAGCTTGGAGGGCCCGGGACAGGTCCGAAATGAGCAGTTCTTC CASSLEGPGQVRNEQFF
TRBJ2-5 NA TRBV5-6 NA TGTGCCAGCAGCTTCGGGACCCCAGAAGAGACCCAGTACTTC CASSFGTPEETQYF
TRBJ1-5 NA TRBV2 NA TGTGCCAGCAGTGAAGCAGAGGATCAGCCCCAGCATTTT CASSEAEDQPQHF
TRBJ2-3 NA TRBV18 TRBD2 TGTGCCAGCTCACCGACTAGCGGCTTCACAGATACGCAGTATTTT CASSPTSGFTDTQYF
TRBJ2-7 NA TRBV7-2 NA TGTGCCAGCAGCCCTCGACACAAATACGAGCAGTACTTC CASSPRHKYEQYF
TRBJ2-7 few TRBV6-5 TRBD2 TGTGCCAGCAAAAGAGCGGGAGGGAGCGAGCAGTACTTC CASKRAGGSEQYF
TRBJ2-2 few TRBV10-1 NA TGCGCCAGCAGGCGGGAACTCACCGGGGAGCTGTTTTTT CASRRELTGELFF
TRBJ1-5 NA TRBV7-3 TRBD1 TGTGCCAGCAGCTTAAGGAAAGGGGTCGGGACAGGTCGACAGCCCCAGCATTTT CASSLRKGVGTGRQPQHF
TRBJ2-2 few TRBV5-5 NA TGTGCCAGCAGCTTGCTAGCTAATTCGAACACCGGGGAGCTGTTTTTT CASSLLANSNTGELFF
TRBJ1-5 NA TRBV5-5 NA TGTGCCAGCAGCTGGGGACGGGGTATTCAGCCCCAGCATTTT CASSWGRGIQPQHF
TRBJ2-5 NA TRBV5-1 NA TGCGCCAGCAGCGGAGCGGGTCAGGAGACCCAGTACTTC CASSGAGQETQYF
TRBJ2-2 NA TRBV18 NA TGTGCCAGCTCACTTAATACCCCGGATAACACCGGGGAGCTGTTTTTT CASSLNTPDNTGELFF
TRBJ1-4 NA TRBV5-1 TRBD1 TGCGCCAGCAGCGAAGCCGGGACAGGGGATGAAAAACTGTTTTTT CASSEAGTGDEKLFF
TRBJ2-7 NA TRBV1 NA TGCACCAGCAGCCAAGGTCCCTTAAGAAATGACTGGAGGAGCTCCTACGAGCAGTACTTC CTSSQGPLRNDWRSSYEQYF
TRBJ2-1 NA TRBV5-1 NA TGCGCCAGCAGCTTGGGGCAGTACAATGAGCAGTTCTTC CASSLGQYNEQFF
TRBJ2-7 NA TRBV30 NA TGTGCCTGGAGCGACAGCTACGAGCAGTACTTC CAWSDSYEQYF